This TCR beta chain was identified during a study of memory CD8 T cells in hepatitis C reinfection. Study-level information: Late/post reinfection sampling occurred 12 to 24 weeks after detected reinfection.

Clones were sequenced by immunoSEQ multiplex PCR, and TCRdb holds only the in-frame ones, with some missing. Among just over 45,000 clones listed, approximately 89% were seen once. The germline V and J ends were trimmed by 4 bases and 5 bases, with 18 bases remaining between them. The germline V gene encodes CDR1 SGHKS and CDR2 YYEKEE (reference sequence). This CDR3 spans 15 amino acids. Time point described: late/post reinfection, 12 to 24 weeks after detection. The sorted cells went straight to TCR sequencing with no prior in vitro expansion. Total naive CD8 T cells were sorted as viable CD3+ CD8+ CD45RO- cells from a couple of donors.

This chain links TRBV5-5 with TRBJ2-5; tentative D call: TRBD1 (6 bases). The sequence derives from a man between 18 and 29 years old with hepatitis C virus infection. Sequences were obtained from naive CD8+ T cells sorted from blood. The DNA for the CDR3 is TGTGCCAGCAGCCGACCAGGACAGCAGGGTGAGACCCAGTACTTC. This codes for CASSRPGQQGETQYF.